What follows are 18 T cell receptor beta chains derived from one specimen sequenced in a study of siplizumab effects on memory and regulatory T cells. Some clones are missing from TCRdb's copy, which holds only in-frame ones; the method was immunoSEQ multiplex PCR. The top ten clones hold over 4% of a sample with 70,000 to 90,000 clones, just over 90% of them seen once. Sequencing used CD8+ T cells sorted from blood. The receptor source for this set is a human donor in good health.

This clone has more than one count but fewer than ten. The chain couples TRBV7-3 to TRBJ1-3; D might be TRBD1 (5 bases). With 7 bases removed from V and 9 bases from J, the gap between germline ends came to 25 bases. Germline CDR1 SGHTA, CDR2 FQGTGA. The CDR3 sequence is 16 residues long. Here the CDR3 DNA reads TGTGCCAGCACCATCCGGGACCCCCGTTTAGTCTGCACCATATATTTT. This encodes CASTIRDPRLVCTIYF.

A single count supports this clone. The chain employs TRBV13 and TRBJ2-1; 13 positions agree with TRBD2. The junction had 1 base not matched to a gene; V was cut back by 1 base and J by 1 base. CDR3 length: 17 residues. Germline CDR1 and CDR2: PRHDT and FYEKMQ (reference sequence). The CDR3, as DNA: TGTGCCAGCAGCTTAGTGGGACTAGCGGGGTCCTACAATGAGCAGTTCTTC. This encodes CASSLVGLAGSYNEQFF. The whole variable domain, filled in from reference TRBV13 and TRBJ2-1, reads AAGVIQSPRHLIKEKRETATLKCYPIPRHDTVYWYQQGPGQDPQFLISFYEKMQSDKGSIPDRFSAQQFSDYHSELNMSSLELGDSALYFCASSLVGLAGSYNEQFFGPGTRLTVL.

CDR3 nucleotide sequence: TGTGCCAGTAGTCCATTTTCGGGAGCTAGCGGGGGGGCAGATACGCAGTATTTT. It specifies CASSPFSGASGGADTQYF. The chain is built from TRBV19 and TRBJ2-3; TRBD2 aligns across 12 bases. J gave up 4 bases and V 5 bases, and 13 bases lay outside the gene matches. Germline CDR1 LNHDA, CDR2 SQIVND (reference sequence). The length of the CDR3 is 18 residues.

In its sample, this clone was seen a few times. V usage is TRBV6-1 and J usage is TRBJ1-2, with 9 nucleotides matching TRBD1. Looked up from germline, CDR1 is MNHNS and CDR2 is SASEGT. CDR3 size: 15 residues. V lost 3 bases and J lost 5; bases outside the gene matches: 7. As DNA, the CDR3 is TGTGCCAGCAGTGACCTAACAGGGGGCGAATATGGCTACACCTTC. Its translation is CASSDLTGGEYGYTF.

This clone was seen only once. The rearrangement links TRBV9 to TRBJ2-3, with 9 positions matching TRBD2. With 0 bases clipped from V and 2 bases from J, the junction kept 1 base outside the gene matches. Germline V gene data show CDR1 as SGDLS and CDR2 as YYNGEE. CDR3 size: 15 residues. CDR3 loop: CASSVGGGDTDTQYF. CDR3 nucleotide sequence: TGTGCCAGCAGCGTAGGCGGGGGGGACACAGATACGCAGTATTTT.

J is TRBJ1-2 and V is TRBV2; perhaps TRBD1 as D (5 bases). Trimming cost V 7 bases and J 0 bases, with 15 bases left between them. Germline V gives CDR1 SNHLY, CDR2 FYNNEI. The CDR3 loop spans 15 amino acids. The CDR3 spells CASTGTEPANYGYTF. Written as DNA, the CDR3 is TGTGCCAGCACCGGGACGGAACCGGCTAACTATGGCTACACCTTC.

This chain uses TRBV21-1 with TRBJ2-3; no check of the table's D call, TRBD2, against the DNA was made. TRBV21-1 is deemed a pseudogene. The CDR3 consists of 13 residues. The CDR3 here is CASSKVGEDTQYF. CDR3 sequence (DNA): TGTGCCAGCAGCAAAGTCGGGGAGGATACGCAGTATTTT.

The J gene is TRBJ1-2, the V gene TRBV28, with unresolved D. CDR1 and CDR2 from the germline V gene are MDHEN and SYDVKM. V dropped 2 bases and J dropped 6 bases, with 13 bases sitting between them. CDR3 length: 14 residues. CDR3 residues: CASSLSRASNGYTF. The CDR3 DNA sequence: TGTGCCAGCAGTTTAAGTAGGGCGTCAAATGGCTACACCTTC.

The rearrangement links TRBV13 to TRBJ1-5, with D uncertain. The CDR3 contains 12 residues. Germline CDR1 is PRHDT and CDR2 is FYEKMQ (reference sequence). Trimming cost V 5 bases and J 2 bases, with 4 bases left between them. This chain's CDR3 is CASSAGNQPQHF. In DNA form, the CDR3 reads TGTGCCAGCAGCGCAGGCAATCAGCCCCAGCATTTT.

CDR3 loop: CASSYSRDYEQYF. CDR3 DNA: TGTGCCAGCAGTTACTCGCGGGATTACGAGCAGTACTTC. The chain links TRBV6-5 to TRBJ2-7; D might be TRBD2 (6 bases). Per the germline V gene, CDR1 is MNHEY and CDR2 is SVGAGI. CDR3 length: 13 residues. V gave up 0 bases and J gave up 4 bases, with 7 bases separating them.

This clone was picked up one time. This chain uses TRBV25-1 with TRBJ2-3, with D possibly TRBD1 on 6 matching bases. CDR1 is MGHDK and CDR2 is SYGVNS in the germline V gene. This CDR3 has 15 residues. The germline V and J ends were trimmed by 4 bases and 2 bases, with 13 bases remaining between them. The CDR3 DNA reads TGTGCCAGCAGTGCTTCGGGACACCCCACAGATACGCAGTATTTT. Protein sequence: CASSASGHPTDTQYF.

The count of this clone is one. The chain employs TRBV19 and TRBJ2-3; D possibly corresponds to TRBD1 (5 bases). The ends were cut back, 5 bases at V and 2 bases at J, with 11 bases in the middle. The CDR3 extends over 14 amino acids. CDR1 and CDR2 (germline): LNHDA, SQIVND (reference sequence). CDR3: CASSYGRDTDTQYF. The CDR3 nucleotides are TGTGCCAGTAGTTACGGCAGGGACACAGATACGCAGTATTTT.

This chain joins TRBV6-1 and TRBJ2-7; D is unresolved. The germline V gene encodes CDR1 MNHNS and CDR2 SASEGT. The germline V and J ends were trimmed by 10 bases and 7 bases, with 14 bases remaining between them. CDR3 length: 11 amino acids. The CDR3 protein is CATDFVGEQYF. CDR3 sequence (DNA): TGTGCCACCGACTTCGTGGGGGAGCAGTACTTC.

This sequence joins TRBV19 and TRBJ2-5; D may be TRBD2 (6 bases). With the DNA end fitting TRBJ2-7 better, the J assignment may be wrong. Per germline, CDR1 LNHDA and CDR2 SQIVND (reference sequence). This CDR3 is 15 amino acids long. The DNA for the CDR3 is TGTGCCAGTAGTATCGGTCGGGGAGGTCCCCGCGAGCAGTACTTC. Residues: CASSIGRGGPREQYF.

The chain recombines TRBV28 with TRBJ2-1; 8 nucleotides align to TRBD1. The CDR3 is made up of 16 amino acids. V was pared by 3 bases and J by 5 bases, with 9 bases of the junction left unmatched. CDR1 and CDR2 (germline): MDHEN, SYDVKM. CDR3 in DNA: TGTGCCAGCAGTTTTCAGGGGGCGTATTTAAACAATGAGCAGTTCTTC. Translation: CASSFQGAYLNNEQFF.

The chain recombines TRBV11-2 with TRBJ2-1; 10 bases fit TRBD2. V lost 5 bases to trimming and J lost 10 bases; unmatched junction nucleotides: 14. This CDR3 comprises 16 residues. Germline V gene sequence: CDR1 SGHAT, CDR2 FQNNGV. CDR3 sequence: CASSPFSERGGLEQFF. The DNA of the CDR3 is TGTGCCAGCAGCCCCTTTAGCGAGCGGGGGGGCTTGGAGCAGTTCTTC.

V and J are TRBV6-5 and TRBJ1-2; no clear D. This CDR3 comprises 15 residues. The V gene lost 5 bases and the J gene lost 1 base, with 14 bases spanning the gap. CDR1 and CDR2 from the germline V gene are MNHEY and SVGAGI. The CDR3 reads CASSTDRVFNYGYTF. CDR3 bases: TGTGCCAGCAGTACCGACCGGGTATTTAACTATGGCTACACCTTC.

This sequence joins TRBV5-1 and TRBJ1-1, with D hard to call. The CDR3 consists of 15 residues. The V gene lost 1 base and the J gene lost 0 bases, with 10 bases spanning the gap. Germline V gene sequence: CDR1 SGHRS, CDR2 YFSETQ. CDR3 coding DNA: TGCGCCAGCAGCTTGTCCCGGCAAATGAACACTGAAGCTTTCTTT. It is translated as CASSLSRQMNTEAFF. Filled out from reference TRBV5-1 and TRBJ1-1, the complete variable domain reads KAGVTQTPRYLIKTRGQQVTLSCSPISGHRSVSWYQQTPGQGLQFLFEYFSETQRNKGNFPGRFSGRQFSNSRSEMNVSTLELGDSALYLCASSLSRQMNTEAFFGQGTRLTVV.